The text below deals with one TCR beta chain. This sample is drawn from a study of blood T cell repertoires in COVID-19. About the study: Samples taken during acute and convalescent COVID-19 were collected in the United States, Italy and Spain.

Generated by immunoSEQ multiplex PCR, the TCRdb table keeps only in-frame clones and is missing some. The profile shows about 330,000 clones, 65% to 90% of them singletons. The CDR3 contains 15 residues. Looked up from germline, CDR1 is MNHNS and CDR2 is SASEGT. The junction had 7 bases not matched to a gene; V was cut back by 0 bases and J by 7 bases. The V call is TRBV6-1, the J call TRBJ2-7, with TRBD1 matching 9 bases. The sequencing input was peripheral blood. The receptor's source is a human donor in a cohort sampled during active COVID-19. The CDR3 loop reads CASSEAGQGIGEQYF. In DNA, the CDR3 is TGTGCCAGCAGTGAAGCGGGACAGGGAATCGGGGAGCAGTACTTC.